The 17 T cell receptor beta chains in this list originate from one sample, sequenced in a study of cytomegalovirus exposure and HLA in healthy donors. The PCR was carried out with 60 Vbeta primers and 13 Jbeta primers. TCRdb keeps only in-frame clones here, not all; method: immunoSEQ multiplex PCR. The repertoire holds over 150,000 clones, with almost 85% as singletons. The sequenced material came from PBMCs. The receptors derive from a girl aged 5 to 17 in good health and CMV-seropositive.

This clone showed up just once. This sequence joins TRBV27 and TRBJ2-6; D uncertain. This CDR3 is 16 amino acids long. V was trimmed by 4 bases and J by 1 base, leaving 11 bases between them. Germline assignment: CDR1 MNHEY and CDR2 SMNVEV (reference sequence). DNA for the CDR3: TGTGCCAGCAGTTCCACCCAGATATCTGGGGCCAACGTCCTGACTTTC. As protein: CASSSTQISGANVLTF.

The chain uses TRBV30 and TRBJ1-1; no clear D. The CDR3 loop spans 14 amino acids. Trimming removed 1 base from V and 5 bases from J, with 14 bases in between. CDR1 is GTSNPN, CDR2 SVGIG, per germline (reference sequence). CDR3 coding DNA: TGTGCCTGGAGTGCTTATGGGAGAGGGACTGAAGCTTTCTTT. It yields the protein CAWSAYGRGTEAFF. Full variable domain (rest looked up from reference TRBV30 and TRBJ1-1): SQTIHQWPATLVQPVGSPLSLECTVEGTSNPNLYWYRQAAGRGLQLLFYSVGIGQISSEVPQNLSASRPQDRQFILSSKKLLLSDSGFYLCAWSAYGRGTEAFFGQGTRLTVV.

The J gene is TRBJ1-4, the V gene TRBV6-1; D is uncertain. Trimming took off 6 bases at V and 0 bases at J, with 8 bases between the two ends. Per germline, CDR1 MNHNS and CDR2 SASEGT. The CDR3 length is 14 residues. Here the CDR3 reads CASRQQSTNEKLFF. CDR3 bases: TGTGCCAGCAGACAGCAGTCAACTAATGAAAAACTGTTTTTT.

The V call is TRBV9, the J call TRBJ1-2; 7 nucleotides agree with TRBD1. The CDR3 totals 14 residues. V gave up 2 bases and J gave up 2 bases; unmatched junction bases: 3. Germline V gene data show CDR1 as SGDLS and CDR2 as YYNGEE. The CDR3 coding sequence is TGTGCCAGCAGCGTTGACAGGGAAAACTATGGCTACACCTTC. Translated, it gives CASSVDRENYGYTF.

The chain joins TRBV18 to TRBJ2-3; 10 bases agree with TRBD2. This CDR3 is built from 18 residues. CDR1 KGHSH and CDR2 LQKENI come from the germline V gene. Trimming cost V 6 bases and J 0 bases; bases outside gene matches: 12. CDR3 bases: TGTGCCAGCTCCCTAAGAACCACTAGCGGGGCGAGCACAGATACGCAGTATTTT. This translates into CASSLRTTSGASTDTQYF. Using reference TRBV18 and TRBJ2-3 for the parts outside the CDR3, the full variable domain is NAGVMQNPRHLVRRRGQEARLRCSPMKGHSHVYWYRQLPEEGLKFMVYLQKENIIDESGMPKERFSAEFPKEGPSILRIQQVVRGDSAAYFCASSLRTTSGASTDTQYFGPGTRLTVL.

The chain joins TRBV11-3 to TRBJ1-1; 8 positions match TRBD1. V was clipped by 1 base and J by 0 bases; unmatched bases: 7. CDR3 size: 17 residues. CDR1 is SGHNT, CDR2 YENEEA, per germline. The CDR3 bases are TGTGCCAGCAGCTTAGGGACAGGGAACCGCATGAACACTGAAGCTTTCTTT. It encodes CASSLGTGNRMNTEAFF.

The V call is TRBV27, the J call TRBJ1-2, with a possible D match to TRBD1 (6 bases). CDR3 length: 15 residues. The germline V gene has CDR1 MNHEY and CDR2 SMNVEV (reference sequence). V lost 6 bases and J 2 bases, leaving 16 bases between the germline ends. The CDR3 nucleotides read TGTGCCAGCAGAGAGGCGCCAGGGGCCAACTATGGCTACACCTTC. Amino acids: CASREAPGANYGYTF.

This rearrangement joins TRBV6-5 to TRBJ1-6; TRBD1 is a possible D gene (5 bases). Per the germline V gene, CDR1 is MNHEY and CDR2 is SVGAGI. The CDR3 runs 15 residues. Trimming took off 0 bases at V and 8 bases at J, with 11 bases between the two ends. In DNA, the CDR3 is TGTGCCAGCAGTTACTCAGGGCAGGGTTATTCACCCCTCCACTTT. It yields the protein CASSYSGQGYSPLHF.

The chain carries TRBV27 and TRBJ1-2; 7 bases align to TRBD1. The CDR3 has 12 residues. The V segment lost 7 bases and the J segment 2 bases; nucleotides outside the gene matches: 1. Germline values: CDR1 MNHEY, CDR2 SMNVEV (reference sequence). CDR3: CASKQGNYGYTF. Here the CDR3 DNA reads TGTGCCAGCAAACAGGGGAACTATGGCTACACCTTC.

The chain links TRBV13 to TRBJ1-6, with a possible D match to TRBD1 (5 bases). This CDR3 contains 15 residues. Germline values: CDR1 PRHDT, CDR2 FYEKMQ (reference sequence). Deletions cut 3 bases from V and 8 bases from J, with 14 bases between. The CDR3 loop is CASSLYGQNYSPLHF. In DNA, the CDR3 is TGTGCCAGCAGCTTGTATGGACAAAATTATTCACCCCTCCACTTT.

The V and J genes are TRBV5-1 and TRBJ2-7; D is perhaps TRBD1 (6 bases). The length of the CDR3 is 14 residues. CDR1 is SGHRS and CDR2 is YFSETQ in the germline V gene. V dropped 4 bases and J dropped 1 base, with 12 bases sitting between them. CDR3 region: CASSRQQGSYEQYF. Here the CDR3 DNA reads TGCGCCAGCAGCCGTCAACAGGGATCCTACGAGCAGTACTTC.

The CDR3: CASRDSKLFF. The CDR3 DNA is TGTGCCAGCAGGGACAGTAAACTGTTTTTT. The chain is built from TRBV6-6 and TRBJ1-4, with D possibly matching TRBD1 (6 bases). The V end lost 6 bases, the J end lost 11 bases, and 7 bases lay between the germline ends. The CDR3 loop spans 10 amino acids. The germline gives CDR1 MNHNY, CDR2 SVGAGI (reference sequence).

The V and J genes are TRBV7-9 and TRBJ2-1, with a possible D match to TRBD1 (6 bases). Germline V lookup: CDR1 SEHNR, CDR2 FQNEAQ (reference sequence). The CDR3 is made up of 14 amino acids. The ends were cut back, 6 bases at V and 9 bases at J, with 18 bases in the middle. CDR3 sequence: CASRRLGAKGEQFF. As DNA, the CDR3 is TGTGCCAGCAGGAGGCTGGGGGCAAAAGGTGAGCAGTTCTTC.

CDR3 sequence (DNA): TGTGCCTGGAGTGTACTCTCTAGCGGGGGGGCAACTGAGCAGTTCTTC. It specifies CAWSVLSSGGATEQFF. The chain has TRBV30 and TRBJ2-1, with 12 bases matching TRBD2. The CDR3 totals 16 residues. Germline CDR1 GTSNPN, CDR2 SVGIG (reference sequence). The J segment lost 9 bases and the V segment lost 0 bases, leaving 9 bases of the junction unmatched.

Only a few counts were recorded for this clone. This chain connects TRBV7-2 to TRBJ1-5, with 9 nucleotides matching TRBD1. The germline V gene has CDR1 SGHTA and CDR2 FQGNSA. This CDR3 spans 14 amino acids. V shed 4 bases, J shed 6 bases, and the junction held 4 bases outside the gene matches. CDR3 loop: CASSSTGGGQPQHF. The CDR3, as DNA: TGTGCCAGCAGCTCTACAGGGGGCGGTCAGCCCCAGCATTTT.

This sequence joins TRBV9 and TRBJ2-7; D remains unclear. CDR1 and CDR2 (germline): SGDLS, YYNGEE. Trimming took 8 bases from V and 0 from J, leaving 15 bases between them. The CDR3 spans 14 residues. The CDR3 spells CARERSASSYEQYF. In DNA, the CDR3 is TGTGCCAGGGAACGCTCGGCTAGCTCCTACGAGCAGTACTTC.

The chain carries TRBV5-1 and TRBJ2-2; a weak D match, TRBD1 (6 bases). CDR1 is SGHRS, CDR2 YFSETQ, per germline. Trimming shortened V by 0 bases and J by 2 bases, and 23 bases separated the two germline ends. CDR3 length equals 20 residues. Here the CDR3 reads CASSLGGRSTGFLNTGELFF. CDR3 DNA: TGCGCCAGCAGCTTGGGGGGGAGAAGCACAGGGTTCCTAAACACCGGGGAGCTGTTTTTT. The whole variable domain, filled in from reference TRBV5-1 and TRBJ2-2, reads KAGVTQTPRYLIKTRGQQVTLSCSPISGHRSVSWYQQTPGQGLQFLFEYFSETQRNKGNFPGRFSGRQFSNSRSEMNVSTLELGDSALYLCASSLGGRSTGFLNTGELFFGEGSRLTVL.